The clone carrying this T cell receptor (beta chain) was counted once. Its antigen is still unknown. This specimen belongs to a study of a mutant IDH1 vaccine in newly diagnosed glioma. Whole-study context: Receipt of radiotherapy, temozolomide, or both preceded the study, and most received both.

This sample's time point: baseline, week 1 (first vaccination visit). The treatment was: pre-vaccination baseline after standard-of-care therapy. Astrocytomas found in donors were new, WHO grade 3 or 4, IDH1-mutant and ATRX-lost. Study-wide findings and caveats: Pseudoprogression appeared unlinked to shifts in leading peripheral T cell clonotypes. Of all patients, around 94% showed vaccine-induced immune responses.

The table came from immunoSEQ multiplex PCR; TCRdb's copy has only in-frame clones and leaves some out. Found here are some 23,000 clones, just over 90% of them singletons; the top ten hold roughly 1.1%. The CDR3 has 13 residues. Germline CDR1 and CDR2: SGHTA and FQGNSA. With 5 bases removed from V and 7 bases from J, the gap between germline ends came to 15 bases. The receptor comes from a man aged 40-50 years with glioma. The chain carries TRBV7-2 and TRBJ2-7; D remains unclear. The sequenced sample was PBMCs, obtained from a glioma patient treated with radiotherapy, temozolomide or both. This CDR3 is CASSPRRTEEQYF. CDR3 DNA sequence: TGTGCCAGCAGCCCCCGACGAACAGAGGAGCAGTACTTC.